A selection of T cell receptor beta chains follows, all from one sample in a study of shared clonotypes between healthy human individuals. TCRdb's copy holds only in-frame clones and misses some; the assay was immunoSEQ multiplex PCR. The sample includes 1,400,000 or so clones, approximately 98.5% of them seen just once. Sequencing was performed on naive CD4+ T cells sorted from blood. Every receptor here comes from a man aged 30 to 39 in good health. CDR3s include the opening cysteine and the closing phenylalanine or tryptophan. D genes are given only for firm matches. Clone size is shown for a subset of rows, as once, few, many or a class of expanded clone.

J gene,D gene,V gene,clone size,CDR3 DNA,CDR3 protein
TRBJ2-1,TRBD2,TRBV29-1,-,TGCAGCGTTACTAGCGGGAGTAATGAGCAGTTCTTC,CSVTSGSNEQFF
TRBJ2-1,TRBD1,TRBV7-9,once,TGTGCCAGCAGCTCAGCAGCCGGGACAGGCTACAATGAGCAGTTCTTC,CASSSAAGTGYNEQFF
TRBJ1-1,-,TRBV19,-,TGTGCCAGTAGTGGGGACCGGATAGTCACTGAAGCTTTCTTT,CASSGDRIVTEAFF
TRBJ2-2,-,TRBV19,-,TGTGCCAGTAGTGTGTTTCCGGGACAATTAACCGGGGAGCTGTTTTTT,CASSVFPGQLTGELFF
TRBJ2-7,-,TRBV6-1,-,TGTGCCAGCAGTGAATTTGGGCGGTCCGGCTACGAGCAGTACTTC,CASSEFGRSGYEQYF
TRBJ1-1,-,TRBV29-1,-,TGCAGCGTGGCAGGGGTCACTGAAGCTTTCTTT,CSVAGVTEAFF
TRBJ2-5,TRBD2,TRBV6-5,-,TGTGCCAGCAGTTACGTAGCGGGGACGGCTGAGACCCAGTACTTC,CASSYVAGTAETQYF
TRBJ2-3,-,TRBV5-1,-,TGCGCCAGCAGCACCCCAGGTAGCCCACGCACAGATACGCAGTATTTT,CASSTPGSPRTDTQYF
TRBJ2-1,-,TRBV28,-,TGTGCCGCGGGTCCAGACTCCTACAATGAGCAGTTCTTC,CAAGPDSYNEQFF
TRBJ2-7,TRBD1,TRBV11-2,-,TGTGCCAGCAGCTTACGCCCCGGGACAGGGGTGGACGAGCAGTACTTC,CASSLRPGTGVDEQYF
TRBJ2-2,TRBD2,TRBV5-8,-,TGTGCCAGCAGCTTGTTAGTGGGTAGCGGGAGTTTCGCCGGGGAGCTGTTTTTT,CASSLLVGSGSFAGELFF
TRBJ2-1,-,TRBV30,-,TGTGCCTGGAGTGTATCCCCTCGGGAGTACTACAATGAGCAGTTCTTC,CAWSVSPREYYNEQFF
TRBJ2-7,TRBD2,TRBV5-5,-,TGTGCCAGCAGCAACCCGGGACTAGAATCTGCCGAGCAGTACTTC,CASSNPGLESAEQYF
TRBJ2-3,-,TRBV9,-,TGTGCCAGCAAGTCGGCCTGGGCAGATACGCAGTATTTT,CASKSAWADTQYF
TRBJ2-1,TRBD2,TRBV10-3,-,TGTGCCACCAAACCGGGACTAACGAATGAGCAGTTCTTC,CATKPGLTNEQFF
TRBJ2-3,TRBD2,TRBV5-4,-,TGTGCCAGCAGCCCGCACAGCGGGAGGCGTCCAGATACGCAGTATTTT,CASSPHSGRRPDTQYF
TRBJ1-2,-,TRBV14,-,TGTGCCAGCAGCCAAGATGTGCGGGCCGGCTACACCTTC,CASSQDVRAGYTF
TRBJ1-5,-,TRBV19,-,TGTGCCAGTAGTATTCGGGGGGGTGACAGGCGGAGCAATCAGCCCCAGCATTTT,CASSIRGGDRRSNQPQHF
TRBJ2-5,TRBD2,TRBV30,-,TGTGCCTGGAGCTCCGGGACTAGCGAGCTGGAGACCCAGTACTTC,CAWSSGTSELETQYF
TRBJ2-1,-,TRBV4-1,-,TGCGCCAGCACAGCGACGGTCAGCGGAGGAAGGCATGAGCAGTTCTTC,CASTATVSGGRHEQFF
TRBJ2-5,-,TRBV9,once,TGTGCCAGCAGCGTAGACCAACAAGAGACCCAGTACTTC,CASSVDQQETQYF
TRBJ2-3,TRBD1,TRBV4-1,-,TGCGCCAGCCAGGTTCGGTATAGACAGGGGACAGATACGCAGTATTTT,CASQVRYRQGTDTQYF
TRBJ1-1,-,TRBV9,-,TGTGCCAGCAGCGTGGATTTTGTGGGAACTGAAGCTTTCTTT,CASSVDFVGTEAFF
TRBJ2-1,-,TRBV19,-,TGTGCCAGTAGTAGCACTAGTGGTAATGAGCAGTTCTTC,CASSSTSGNEQFF
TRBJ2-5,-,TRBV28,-,TGTGCCAGCAGTTTAATGTGGGGGGGGCAGGCCTCCCAAGAGACCCAGTACTTC,CASSLMWGGQASQETQYF
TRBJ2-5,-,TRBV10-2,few,TGCGCCAGCAGTTTTATCGAAGAGACCCAGTACTTC,CASSFIEETQYF
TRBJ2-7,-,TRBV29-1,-,TGCAGCGTTTTTCGTAATGGAGACTACGAGCAGTACTTC,CSVFRNGDYEQYF
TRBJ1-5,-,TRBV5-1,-,TGCGCCAGCAGCTTGGATGGGGGGAGCAATCAGCCCCAGCATTTT,CASSLDGGSNQPQHF
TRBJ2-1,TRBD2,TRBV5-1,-,TGCGCCAGCAGCGAGGGACTAGCGAGTTACAATGAGCAGTTCTTC,CASSEGLASYNEQFF
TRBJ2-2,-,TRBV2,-,TGTGCCAGCAGTGTAGGGAGCACCGGGGAGCTGTTTTTT,CASSVGSTGELFF
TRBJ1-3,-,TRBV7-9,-,TGTGCCAGCAGCCTCACAGGAAACACCATATATTTT,CASSLTGNTIYF
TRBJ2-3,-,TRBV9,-,TGTGCCAGCAGCGTAGGCCGTGATAGCACAGATACGCAGTATTTT,CASSVGRDSTDTQYF
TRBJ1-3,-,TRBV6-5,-,TGTGCCAGCAGTTACACGGATCCGGTAGCTGGAAACACCATATATTTT,CASSYTDPVAGNTIYF
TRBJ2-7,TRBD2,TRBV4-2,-,TGTGCCAGCAGCCGGGGACTAGCGGGAGGCGAGCAGTACTTC,CASSRGLAGGEQYF
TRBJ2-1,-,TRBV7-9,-,TGTGCCAGCAGCCGACATTACAATGAGCAGTTCTTC,CASSRHYNEQFF
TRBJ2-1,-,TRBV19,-,TGTGCCAGTAGTAGACAGGTGAATGAGCAGTTCTTC,CASSRQVNEQFF
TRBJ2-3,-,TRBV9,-,TGTGCCAGCAGCCCTACCGGGGGCGGGACCCCCACAGATACGCAGTATTTT,CASSPTGGGTPTDTQYF
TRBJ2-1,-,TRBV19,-,TGTGCCAGTAGCGCAGGGGCAGGGAACAATGAGCAGTTCTTC,CASSAGAGNNEQFF
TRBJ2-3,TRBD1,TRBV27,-,TGTGCCAGCAGGCACAGGGGAACGGATACGCAGTATTTT,CASRHRGTDTQYF
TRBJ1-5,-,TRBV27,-,TGTGCCAGCAGTCCGAGGACGGGTGGCCAGCCCCAGCATTTT,CASSPRTGGQPQHF
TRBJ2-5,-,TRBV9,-,TGTGCCAGCAGCGTAAGCAGCCAAGAGACCCAGTACTTC,CASSVSSQETQYF
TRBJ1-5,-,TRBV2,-,TGTGCCAGCAGTGAAAGGGAGGGCCAGCCCCAGCATTTT,CASSEREGQPQHF
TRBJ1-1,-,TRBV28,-,TGTGCCAGCAGTTTTCTCAGGGACCTAATGAACACTGAAGCTTTCTTT,CASSFLRDLMNTEAFF
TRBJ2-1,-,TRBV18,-,TGTGCCAGCTCACCAGCGATACGGAATGAGCAGTTCTTC,CASSPAIRNEQFF
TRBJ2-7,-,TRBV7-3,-,TGTGCCAGCAGCCCCGCCCGGACTGCCCCCTACGAGCAGTACTTC,CASSPARTAPYEQYF